Listed below are T cell receptor beta chains from one sample, sequenced in a study of beta chain features in type 1 diabetes. TCRdb's table, derived via immunoSEQ multiplex PCR, lists solely in-frame clones and lacks some. The sample contains over 600,000 clones, around an eighth of which appear only once. Specimen: naive CD4+ T cells from blood. All receptors come from a man younger than 40 with type 1 diabetes. Each CDR3 is given with its conserved first and last residue. The D gene is left open where the match is weak. Size tells how often a clone was seen (once, few, many) or the class of an expanded clone, and some rows leave it out.

size: few; J: TRBJ1-5; V: TRBV5-1; D: .; DNA: TGCGCCAGCAGCTTAGGTACTACAGGGTCCAATCAGCCCCAGCATTTT; CDR3: CASSLGTTGSNQPQHF
size: few; J: TRBJ1-3; V: TRBV9; D: .; DNA: TGTGCCAGCAGCGTATGGGGGACTTCAGTTTCTGGAAACACCATATATTTT; CDR3: CASSVWGTSVSGNTIYF
size: few; J: TRBJ2-5; V: TRBV4-2; D: TRBD2; DNA: TGTGCCAGCAGCCAGGTCCCGGGACTAGCGGGGGAGGGAGAGACCCAGTACTTC; CDR3: CASSQVPGLAGEGETQYF
size: once; J: TRBJ2-7; V: TRBV27; D: TRBD2; DNA: TGTGCCAGCAGTTTGCGGGGGGAAGCCTACGAGCAGTACTTC; CDR3: CASSLRGEAYEQYF
size: .; J: TRBJ1-1; V: TRBV18; D: .; DNA: TGTGCCAGCTCACCGTTGGGTGATCCTCGGACTGAAGCTTTCTTT; CDR3: CASSPLGDPRTEAFF
size: few; J: TRBJ1-1; V: TRBV5-1; D: .; DNA: TGCGCCAGCAGCTTGTCCCCGTCGAACACTGAAGCTTTCTTT; CDR3: CASSLSPSNTEAFF
size: few; J: TRBJ2-1; V: TRBV5-8; D: .; DNA: TGTGCCAGCAGACAGGACTTCCACTCCTACAATGAGCAGTTCTTC; CDR3: CASRQDFHSYNEQFF
size: few; J: TRBJ2-5; V: TRBV10-3; D: TRBD1; DNA: TGTGCCATCAGGGATGGACAGGCACAAGAGACCCAGTACTTC; CDR3: CAIRDGQAQETQYF
size: few; J: TRBJ2-1; V: TRBV5-1; D: TRBD2; DNA: TGCGCCAGCAGCTTGGGACTAGCGAATGAGCAGTTCTTC; CDR3: CASSLGLANEQFF
size: few; J: TRBJ1-5; V: TRBV28; D: .; DNA: TGTGCCAGCAGTCAAGAGGGACAACATTTT; CDR3: CASSQEGQHF
size: .; J: TRBJ2-7; V: TRBV7-2; D: TRBD2; DNA: TGTGCCAGCAGCGAACGGACTAGCGGGGCCATAGCCTACGAGCAGTACTTC; CDR3: CASSERTSGAIAYEQYF
size: .; J: TRBJ2-1; V: TRBV4-1; D: .; DNA: TGCGCCAGCAGCCATCCGTTTCAAGGTGAGCAGTTCTTC; CDR3: CASSHPFQGEQFF
size: few; J: TRBJ2-7; V: TRBV29-1; D: .; DNA: TGCAGCGTATCGGGCCGGTCGAGCTCCTACGAGCAGTACTTC; CDR3: CSVSGRSSSYEQYF
size: .; J: TRBJ1-5; V: TRBV20-1; D: .; DNA: TGCAGTGCTAGTCGCAATCAGCCCCAGCATTTT; CDR3: CSASRNQPQHF
size: few; J: TRBJ2-5; V: TRBV4-3; D: TRBD2; DNA: TGCGCCAGCAGCCAAGATCGGGGACTAGCGGGGGCTGAGGGGGAGACCCAGTACTTC; CDR3: CASSQDRGLAGAEGETQYF
size: few; J: TRBJ2-2; V: TRBV27; D: .; DNA: TGTGCCAGCAGTCCCTCCGGCCTCGGTAGTACCGGGGAGCTGTTTTTT; CDR3: CASSPSGLGSTGELFF
size: few; J: TRBJ2-2; V: TRBV4-1; D: TRBD2; DNA: TGCGCCAGCAGCCAAGATCAGCGGGGGGGCACCAGGGAGCTGTTTTTT; CDR3: CASSQDQRGGTRELFF
size: .; J: TRBJ2-5; V: TRBV27; D: .; DNA: TGTGCCAGCAGTTTAAGGGTTCAGGAGACCCAGTACTTC; CDR3: CASSLRVQETQYF
size: .; J: TRBJ1-2; V: TRBV9; D: .; DNA: TGTGCCAGCAGCGCCGCCAGGGGCGCGTTTGGCTACACCTTC; CDR3: CASSAARGAFGYTF
size: .; J: TRBJ2-1; V: TRBV5-6; D: TRBD1; DNA: TGTGCCAGCAGCTTTAACAGGGGTGGGGGCAATGAGCAGTTCTTC; CDR3: CASSFNRGGGNEQFF
size: .; J: TRBJ1-1; V: TRBV5-1; D: .; DNA: TGCGCCAGCAGCTTGGGCCGGGATTCTGGGAGGGACACTGAAGCTTTCTTT; CDR3: CASSLGRDSGRDTEAFF
size: few; J: TRBJ1-5; V: TRBV7-8; D: .; DNA: TGTGCCAGCAGCTCCGTATCGGGGGATCAGCCCCAGCATTTT; CDR3: CASSSVSGDQPQHF
size: .; J: TRBJ1-2; V: TRBV5-4; D: .; DNA: TGTGCCAGCAGCCCCCCGGGGTCCCATGGCTACACCTTC; CDR3: CASSPPGSHGYTF
size: .; J: TRBJ1-1; V: TRBV5-1; D: .; DNA: TGCGCCAGCAGCTTGTCGTATACAGGGATGAACACTGAAGCTTTCTTT; CDR3: CASSLSYTGMNTEAFF
size: .; J: TRBJ2-5; V: TRBV23-1; D: TRBD1; DNA: TGCGCCAGCAGTCAATCCCCCGACAGGGTCATTCAAGAGACCCAGTACTTC; CDR3: CASSQSPDRVIQETQYF
size: few; J: TRBJ1-5; V: TRBV30; D: TRBD1; DNA: TGTGCCTGGAGCGAGGACAGGGGGAACAATCAGCCCCAGCATTTT; CDR3: CAWSEDRGNNQPQHF
size: .; J: TRBJ2-7; V: TRBV6-5; D: .; DNA: TGTGCCAGCAGTCGACGGGACTCCTACGAGCAGTACTTC; CDR3: CASSRRDSYEQYF
size: .; J: TRBJ1-6; V: TRBV7-9; D: .; DNA: TGTGCCAGCAGCTTTCGGCCCGACACCGATAATTCACCCCTCCACTTT; CDR3: CASSFRPDTDNSPLHF
size: .; J: TRBJ1-5; V: TRBV7-8; D: .; DNA: TGTGCCAGCAGCTTAGCTGGGGGCCAGCCCCAGCATTTT; CDR3: CASSLAGGQPQHF
size: few; J: TRBJ2-1; V: TRBV7-2; D: .; DNA: TGTGCCAGCAGCTTAGTAGGGTGGGGCCATGAGCAGTTCTTC; CDR3: CASSLVGWGHEQFF
size: .; J: TRBJ2-5; V: TRBV5-4; D: .; DNA: TGTGCCAGCAGCGGACAAGAGACCCAGTACTTC; CDR3: CASSGQETQYF
size: .; J: TRBJ2-5; V: TRBV7-2; D: TRBD1; DNA: TGTGCCAGCAGCGAATCGACAGGGAGAGAGACCCAGTACTTC; CDR3: CASSESTGRETQYF
size: .; J: TRBJ1-6; V: TRBV7-2; D: .; DNA: TGTGCCAGCAGCTTAGTATGGACAGTTACTTCACCCCTCCACTTT; CDR3: CASSLVWTVTSPLHF
size: few; J: TRBJ2-7; V: TRBV10-3; D: TRBD1; DNA: TGTGCCATCAGCGAATACAGGGGGTACTCCTACGAGCAGTACTTC; CDR3: CAISEYRGYSYEQYF
size: .; J: TRBJ1-6; V: TRBV7-8; D: TRBD1; DNA: TGTGCCAGCAGCCCACAGGGGGATCGTTCACCCCTCCACTTT; CDR3: CASSPQGDRSPLHF
size: .; J: TRBJ2-2; V: TRBV6-6; D: .; DNA: TGTGCCAGCAGTTTAACCGCAGGGGTAGGGTCGAGGGAGCTGTTTTTT; CDR3: CASSLTAGVGSRELFF
size: .; J: TRBJ2-3; V: TRBV18; D: TRBD2; DNA: TGTGCCAGCTCACCGACTAGCGGGGGGGCCGCAGATACGCAGTATTTT; CDR3: CASSPTSGGAADTQYF
size: .; J: TRBJ2-3; V: TRBV30; D: .; DNA: TGTGCCTGGAACGTCGACACCTACACAGATACGCAGTATTTT; CDR3: CAWNVDTYTDTQYF
size: .; J: TRBJ2-1; V: TRBV11-2; D: TRBD2; DNA: TGTGCCAGCAGCATCGGGACTAGCGGGGGGAAAGTTGAGCAGTTCTTC; CDR3: CASSIGTSGGKVEQFF
size: .; J: TRBJ1-1; V: TRBV5-4; D: .; DNA: TGTGCCAGCGGGGGACTCGTGAACACTGAAGCTTTCTTT; CDR3: CASGGLVNTEAFF
size: .; J: TRBJ2-5; V: TRBV18; D: .; DNA: TGTGCCAGCTCACCAAACAACAGGGATTTGAGAGAGACCCAGTACTTC; CDR3: CASSPNNRDLRETQYF
size: few; J: TRBJ2-5; V: TRBV7-2; D: .; DNA: TGTGCCAGCAGCTTAGATCAGTACCAAGAGACCCAGTACTTC; CDR3: CASSLDQYQETQYF
size: few; J: TRBJ2-7; V: TRBV12-5; D: .; DNA: TGTGCTAGTGGTTTGGCCCTCGGCGGATACTACGAGCAGTACTTC; CDR3: CASGLALGGYYEQYF
size: .; J: TRBJ1-4; V: TRBV18; D: TRBD1; DNA: TGTGCCAGCTCACCCCAGGGACAGGGTGGTGAAAAACTGTTTTTT; CDR3: CASSPQGQGGEKLFF
size: few; J: TRBJ1-2; V: TRBV7-2; D: .; DNA: TGTGCCAGCAGCTTTTCCCGGGGACTCTATGGCTACACCTTC; CDR3: CASSFSRGLYGYTF
size: few; J: TRBJ2-5; V: TRBV5-4; D: TRBD1; DNA: TGTGCCAGCAGCTTGACAGGGGCGATGAGTAGCGAGTACTTC; CDR3: CASSLTGAMSSEYF
size: once; J: TRBJ1-4; V: TRBV6-6; D: .; DNA: TGTGCCAGCAGTTTGCGGACTAATGAAAAACTGTTTTTT; CDR3: CASSLRTNEKLFF
size: .; J: TRBJ2-3; V: TRBV5-1; D: .; DNA: TGCGCCAGTAGGATTGGGGGCGAGACAGATACGCAGTATTTT; CDR3: CASRIGGETDTQYF
size: few; J: TRBJ1-2; V: TRBV5-4; D: .; DNA: TGTGCCAGCAGCTTGGTGTCGAGGAACTATGGCTACACCTTC; CDR3: CASSLVSRNYGYTF
size: few; J: TRBJ2-1; V: TRBV30; D: .; DNA: TGTGCCTGGAGTCTTAGGGTCAATGAGCAGTTCTTC; CDR3: CAWSLRVNEQFF
size: .; J: TRBJ2-7; V: TRBV7-2; D: .; DNA: TGTGCCAGCAGCTCCCAGTACGAGCAGTACTTC; CDR3: CASSSQYEQYF
size: .; J: TRBJ2-3; V: TRBV14; D: .; DNA: TGTGCCAGCAGCCGATTTCCTAGCACAGATACGCAGTATTTT; CDR3: CASSRFPSTDTQYF
size: .; J: TRBJ2-3; V: TRBV19; D: .; DNA: TGTGCCAGTAGTTTACGGGACTTAAGAAGCACAGATACGCAGTATTTT; CDR3: CASSLRDLRSTDTQYF
size: .; J: TRBJ1-2; V: TRBV4-2; D: TRBD1; DNA: TGTGCCAGCAGCCGGGACAGGGACTATGGCTACACCTTC; CDR3: CASSRDRDYGYTF
size: once; J: TRBJ1-1; V: TRBV6-1; D: .; DNA: TGTGCCAGCTCCGAGGGGGTCAGCTACACTGAAGCTTTCTTT; CDR3: CASSEGVSYTEAFF
size: .; J: TRBJ2-1; V: TRBV2; D: TRBD1; DNA: TGTGCCAGCAGTACCTTCGAGGGGGCCTTTGAGCAGTTCTTC; CDR3: CASSTFEGAFEQFF
size: few; J: TRBJ1-1; V: TRBV25-1; D: TRBD1; DNA: TGTGCCAGCAGTGCATCCGGACAGGGGGTTTTATCTGAAGCTTTCTTT; CDR3: CASSASGQGVLSEAFF